Presented here are 14 T cell receptor beta chains from one specimen sequenced in a study of T cell repertoires in cytomegalovirus infection. MiXCR, run by TCRdb on the reads, gives a single entry per CDR3 protein. Of 640,000 or so distinct CDR3 sequences listed, around a third are singletons. Their specific antigens are unknown. The source material was cultured PBMCs, sampled from culture after CMV antigen stimulation. These receptors all stem from a human donor in good health (CMV status not recorded). Some clones in this sample may be carry-over from other donors' samples.

The table lists this clonotype with a few counts. The chain links TRBV10-3 to TRBJ2-5; 10 bases map to TRBD1. After removal of 6 bases from V and 1 base from J, the junction contained 5 bases not matched to a gene. Per germline, CDR1 ENHRY and CDR2 SYGVKD. The CDR3 loop spans 15 amino acids. CDR3 residues: CAISSDRGVQETQYF. The CDR3, as DNA: TGTGCCATCAGCTCGGACAGGGGGGTCCAAGAGACCCAGTACTTC.

The chain is built from TRBV27 and TRBJ1-1; D uncertain. Trimming stripped 8 bases from V and 4 bases from J, with 14 bases between. Germline CDR1 and CDR2: MNHEY and SMNVEV (reference sequence). The CDR3 totals 13 residues. CDR3 loop: CASHNDLATEAFF. The CDR3 coding sequence is TGTGCCAGCCACAATGACTTAGCCACTGAAGCTTTCTTT.

The gene calls are TRBV5-1 and TRBJ2-7; D gene ambiguous. The CDR3 consists of 15 residues. The germline CDR1 and CDR2 sequences are SGHRS and YFSETQ. Trimming removed 0 bases at V and 5 bases at J, with 15 bases between. CDR3 loop: CASSLELFTPHEQYF. As DNA, the CDR3 is TGCGCCAGCAGCTTGGAACTCTTCACCCCCCACGAGCAGTACTTC.

In this sample, this clonotype turned up a few times. The J gene is TRBJ1-5, the V gene TRBV7-8, with 10 bases fitting TRBD1. V was pared by 5 bases and J by 0 bases, with 10 bases of the junction left unmatched. The germline V gene encodes CDR1 SGHVS and CDR2 FQNEAQ. This CDR3 is built from 18 residues. CDR3 coding DNA: TGTGCCAGCAGCACTGGGACAGGGGTTATGGATAGCAATCAGCCCCAGCATTTT. Residues: CASSTGTGVMDSNQPQHF.

This clonotype was recorded at least ten times. V usage is TRBV7-2 and J usage is TRBJ2-2, with D tentatively TRBD2 (5 bases). V was cut by 5 bases and J by 1 base, with 11 bases left in between. The CDR3 is 15 amino acids. The germline gives CDR1 SGHTA, CDR2 FQGNSA. The CDR3 bases are TGTGCCAGCAGCCCCGCCGGGGTGAACACCGGGGAGCTGTTTTTT. This encodes CASSPAGVNTGELFF.

This clonotype was seen ten or more times. The chain is built from TRBV7-2 and TRBJ2-7; weak D call: TRBD2 (6 bases). Trimming stripped 4 bases from V and 5 bases from J, with 12 bases between. There are 13 residues in the CDR3. Germline-derived CDR1 and CDR2 are SGHTA and FQGNSA. The CDR3 sequence is CASSYHGGNEQYF. The CDR3 DNA follows: TGTGCCAGCAGCTACCATGGGGGGAACGAGCAGTACTTC.

This clonotype was seen at least ten times. This chain links TRBV7-2 with TRBJ2-2; D not certain. The CDR3 loop spans 13 amino acids. Germline assignment: CDR1 SGHTA and CDR2 FQGNSA. V lost 0 bases and J 6 bases, leaving 5 bases between the germline ends. CDR3 sequence (DNA): TGTGCCAGCAGCTTAGCTAGCTCCGGGGAGCTGTTTTTT. This encodes CASSLASSGELFF.

Only a few counts were recorded for this clonotype. The CDR3: CASSLVRGQDATQYF. In DNA, the CDR3 is TGTGCCAGCAGCTTAGTCCGGGGCCAGGATGCGACCCAGTACTTC. The chain carries TRBV7-2 and TRBJ2-5; D may be TRBD1 or TRBD2 (5 bases each). The CDR3 contains 15 residues. Germline V CDR1 and CDR2: SGHTA, FQGNSA. Trimming cost V 1 base and J 7 bases, with 16 bases left between them.

This clonotype was recorded many times. The chain joins TRBV7-2 to TRBJ1-2; D not resolved. CDR3 length equals 14 residues. The germline V gene encodes CDR1 SGHTA and CDR2 FQGNSA. The V gene lost 1 base and the J gene lost 8 bases, with 14 bases spanning the gap. The CDR3 DNA is TGTGCCAGCAGCTTAGACGGTGTGGCGGGAGGCTACACCTTC. Protein product: CASSLDGVAGGYTF.

This rearrangement joins TRBV4-1 to TRBJ2-1; D perhaps matches TRBD2 (5 bases). CDR1 MGHRA and CDR2 YSYEKL come from the germline V gene. Between the trimmed V and J ends, which lost 3 bases and 4 bases, there was a span of 16 bases. The CDR3 loop spans 16 amino acids. The CDR3 sequence is CASSHHVRGHYNEQFF. The CDR3 DNA is TGCGCCAGCAGCCACCACGTTAGAGGGCATTACAATGAGCAGTTCTTC.

V usage is TRBV5-1 and J usage is TRBJ1-4; TRBD1 agrees at 7 bases. Trimming cost V 5 bases and J 8 bases; bases outside gene matches: 12. CDR1 is SGHRS, CDR2 YFSETQ, per germline. The CDR3 is made up of 15 amino acids. The CDR3 protein is CASSEGARGGEKLFF. Here the CDR3 DNA reads TGCGCCAGCAGTGAGGGGGCCAGGGGAGGCGAAAAACTGTTTTTT.

This chain connects TRBV25-1 to TRBJ1-5; weak D call: TRBD1 (5 bases). Germline CDR1 and CDR2: MGHDK and SYGVNS. The V end was cut by 1 base, the J end by 9 bases, with 13 bases between. This CDR3 region has 14 residues. CDR3 residues: CASSEFGGDRPQHF. CDR3 sequence (DNA): TGTGCCAGCAGTGAATTCGGAGGGGACCGGCCCCAGCATTTT.

This clonotype occurred a few times. The chain couples TRBV5-4 to TRBJ2-2; D may be TRBD1 (9 bases). The CDR3 has 16 amino acids. CDR1 is SGHNT, CDR2 YYREEE, per germline (reference sequence). V lost 4 bases and J lost 6, with 19 bases in between. CDR3 sequence (DNA): TGTGCCAGCAGCCCCGGGGGGGACAGGGTGCCCGGGGAGCTGTTTTTT. The encoded protein is CASSPGGDRVPGELFF. Using reference TRBV5-4 and TRBJ2-2 for the parts outside the CDR3, the full variable domain is ETGVTQSPTHLIKTRGQQVTLRCSSQSGHNTVSWYQQALGQGPQFIFQYYREEENGRGNFPPRFSGLQFPNYSSELNVNALELDDSALYLCASSPGGDRVPGELFFGEGSRLTVL.

This clonotype showed up just a few times. V is TRBV7-2 and J is TRBJ2-1, with TRBD2 matching 8 bases. Germline values: CDR1 SGHTA, CDR2 FQGNSA. There are 14 residues in the CDR3. J gave up 9 bases and V 4 bases, and 8 bases lay outside the gene matches. The CDR3: CASSSTTSGAEQFF. The CDR3 nucleotides are TGTGCCAGCAGCTCCACCACTAGCGGAGCTGAGCAGTTCTTC.